Below are 9 T cell receptor beta chains sequenced from a single sample in a study of blood T cell repertoires in COVID-19. TCRdb's table, derived via immunoSEQ multiplex PCR, lists solely in-frame clones and lacks some. The sample consists of approximately 65,000 clones, 75% to 95% of them appearing once. Sequencing used peripheral blood. These receptor sequences come from a woman aged 18-29 years with acute or convalescent COVID-19.

The chain links TRBV6-2 or TRBV6-3 to TRBJ2-1, with D perhaps matching TRBD2 (6 bases). The CDR3 length is 14 residues. With 2 bases removed from V and 10 bases from J, the gap between germline ends came to 15 bases. The germline V gene has CDR1 MNHEY and CDR2 SVGEGT. CDR3: CASSYTGLFREQFF. The CDR3 DNA reads as TGTGCCAGCAGTTACACGGGACTCTTCAGGGAGCAGTTCTTC.

This clone was seen a few times. This chain uses TRBV5-1 with TRBJ1-1; 7 positions match TRBD1. The CDR3 has 12 amino acids. V lost 3 bases and J lost 5; bases outside the gene matches: 1. Germline values: CDR1 SGHRS, CDR2 YFSETQ. Here the CDR3 reads CASSSGGTEAFF. CDR3 in DNA: TGCGCCAGCAGCTCAGGGGGTACTGAAGCTTTCTTT.

The chain carries TRBV10-3 and TRBJ1-1, with D possibly matching TRBD1 (5 bases). Germline values: CDR1 ENHRY, CDR2 SYGVKD. This CDR3 comprises 13 residues. V was clipped by 6 bases and J by 4 bases, with 12 bases between them. The DNA for the CDR3 is TGTGCCATCAGCGGGGGTGGATCCACTGAAGCTTTCTTT. Amino acids: CAISGGGSTEAFF.

The genes are TRBV2 and TRBJ1-1; D is undetermined. Germline CDR1 and CDR2: SNHLY and FYNNEI. There are 12 residues in the CDR3. The V and J ends lost 10 bases and 5 bases respectively, with 14 bases between them. CDR3 coding DNA: TGTGCCATTGAAATCCGGGGTACTGAAGCTTTCTTT. Translating it yields CAIEIRGTEAFF.

The V call is TRBV7-2, the J call TRBJ1-3; D gene unclear. The CDR3 sequence is 15 residues long. Germline V gene lookup returns CDR1 SGHTA and CDR2 FQGNSA. V shed 0 bases and J shed 4 bases, with 10 bases lying between them. CDR3 nucleotide sequence: TGTGCCAGCAGCTTAGCTTCGGGGTTCGGAAACACCATATATTTT. It is translated as CASSLASGFGNTIYF.

The sample holds a few counts of this clone. The V gene is TRBV28, the J gene TRBJ2-7; D unresolved. The V gene lost 3 bases and the J gene lost 2 bases, with 5 bases spanning the gap. Germline CDR1 is MDHEN and CDR2 is SYDVKM. CDR3 length: 12 residues. The CDR3 here is CASSLAPYEQYF. CDR3 DNA: TGTGCCAGCAGTTTGGCCCCCTACGAGCAGTACTTC.

The chain uses TRBV27 and TRBJ1-5, with D unresolved. CDR3 size: 17 residues. V gave up 5 bases and J gave up 2 bases, with 19 bases separating them. Per germline, CDR1 MNHEY and CDR2 SMNVEV (reference sequence). Written as DNA, the CDR3 is TGTGCCAGCAGTCCTTCTTCCGGAGGATTTCGCAATCAGCCCCAGCATTTT. Amino acid sequence: CASSPSSGGFRNQPQHF.

The rearrangement joins TRBV7-9 to TRBJ2-7; TRBD2 matches 8 bases. In germline, CDR1 is SEHNR, CDR2 FQNEAQ (reference sequence). The CDR3 has 15 residues. Trimming cost V 1 base and J 1 base; bases outside gene matches: 3. The CDR3 nucleotides read TGTGCCAGCAGCTTAGTCCCGGGAGGGTCCTACGAGCAGTACTTC. Translating it yields CASSLVPGGSYEQYF.

The genes are TRBV6-5 and TRBJ1-1; D unresolved. CDR1 and CDR2 (germline): MNHEY, SVGAGI. Trimming cost V 6 bases and J 5 bases, with 7 bases left between them. This CDR3 region has 11 residues. CDR3 protein: CASRGGTEAFF. The CDR3 DNA sequence: TGTGCCAGCAGGGGAGGGACTGAAGCTTTCTTT.